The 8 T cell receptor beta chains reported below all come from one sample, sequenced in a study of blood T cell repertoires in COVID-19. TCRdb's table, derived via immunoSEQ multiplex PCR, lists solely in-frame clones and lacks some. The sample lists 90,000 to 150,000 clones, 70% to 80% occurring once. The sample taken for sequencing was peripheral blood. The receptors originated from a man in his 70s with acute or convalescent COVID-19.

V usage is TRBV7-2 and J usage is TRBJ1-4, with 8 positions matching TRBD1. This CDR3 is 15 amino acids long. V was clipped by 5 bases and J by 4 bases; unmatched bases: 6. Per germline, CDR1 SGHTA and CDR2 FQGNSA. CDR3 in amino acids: CASSPQTGVNEKLFF. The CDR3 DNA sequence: TGTGCCAGCAGCCCGCAGACAGGGGTTAATGAAAAACTGTTTTTT.

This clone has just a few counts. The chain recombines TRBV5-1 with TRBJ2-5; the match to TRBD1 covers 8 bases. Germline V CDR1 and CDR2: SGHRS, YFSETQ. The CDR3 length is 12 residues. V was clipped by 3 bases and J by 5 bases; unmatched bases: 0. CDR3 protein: CASSWTGETQYF. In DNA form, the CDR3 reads TGCGCCAGCAGCTGGACAGGGGAGACCCAGTACTTC.

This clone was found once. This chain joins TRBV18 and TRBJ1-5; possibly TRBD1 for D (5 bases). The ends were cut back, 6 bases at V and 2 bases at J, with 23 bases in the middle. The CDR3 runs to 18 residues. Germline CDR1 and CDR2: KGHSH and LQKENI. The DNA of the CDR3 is TGTGCCAGCTCCCTCCTGGGAGGACATCCCGGGGGCAATCAGCCCCAGCATTTT. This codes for CASSLLGGHPGGNQPQHF.

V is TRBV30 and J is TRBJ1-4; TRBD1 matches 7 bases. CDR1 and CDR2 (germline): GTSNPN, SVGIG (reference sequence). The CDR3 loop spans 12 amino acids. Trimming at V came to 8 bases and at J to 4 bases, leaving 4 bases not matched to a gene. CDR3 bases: TGTGCCAGGGACAGTTTTAATGAAAAACTGTTTTTT. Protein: CARDSFNEKLFF.

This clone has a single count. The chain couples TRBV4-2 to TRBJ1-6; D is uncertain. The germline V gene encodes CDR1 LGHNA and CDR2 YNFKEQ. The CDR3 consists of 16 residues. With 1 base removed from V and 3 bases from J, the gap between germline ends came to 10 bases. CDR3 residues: CASSQAAQVYNSPLHF. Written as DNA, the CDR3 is TGTGCCAGCAGCCAAGCCGCGCAGGTCTATAATTCACCCCTCCACTTT.

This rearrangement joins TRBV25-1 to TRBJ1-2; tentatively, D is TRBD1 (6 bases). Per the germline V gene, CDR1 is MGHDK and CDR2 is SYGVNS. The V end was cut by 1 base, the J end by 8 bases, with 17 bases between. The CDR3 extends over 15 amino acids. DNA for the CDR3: TGTGCCAGCAGTGAATTTGGTCGACAGGACGTCGGCTACACCTTC. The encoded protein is CASSEFGRQDVGYTF.

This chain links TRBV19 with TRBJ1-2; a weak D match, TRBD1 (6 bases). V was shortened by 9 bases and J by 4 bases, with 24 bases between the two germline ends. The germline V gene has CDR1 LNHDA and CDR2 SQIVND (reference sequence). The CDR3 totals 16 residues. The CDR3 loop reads CASSRPSDDRTYGYTF. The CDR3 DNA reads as TGTGCCAGCAGCCGGCCCAGCGATGACAGGACCTATGGCTACACCTTC. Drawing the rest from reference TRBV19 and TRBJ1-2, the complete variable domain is DGGITQSPKYLFRKEGQNVTLSCEQNLNHDAMYWYRQDPGQGLRLIYYSQIVNDFQKGDIAEGYSVSREKKESFPLTVTSAQKNPTAFYLCASSRPSDDRTYGYTFGSGTRLTVV.

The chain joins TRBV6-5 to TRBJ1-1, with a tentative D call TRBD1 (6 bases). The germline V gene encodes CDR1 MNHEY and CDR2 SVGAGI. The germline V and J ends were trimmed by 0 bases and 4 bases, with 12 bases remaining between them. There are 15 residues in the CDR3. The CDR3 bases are TGTGCCAGCAGTTACTCCGGGGGGCGCGGCACTGAAGCTTTCTTT. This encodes CASSYSGGRGTEAFF.